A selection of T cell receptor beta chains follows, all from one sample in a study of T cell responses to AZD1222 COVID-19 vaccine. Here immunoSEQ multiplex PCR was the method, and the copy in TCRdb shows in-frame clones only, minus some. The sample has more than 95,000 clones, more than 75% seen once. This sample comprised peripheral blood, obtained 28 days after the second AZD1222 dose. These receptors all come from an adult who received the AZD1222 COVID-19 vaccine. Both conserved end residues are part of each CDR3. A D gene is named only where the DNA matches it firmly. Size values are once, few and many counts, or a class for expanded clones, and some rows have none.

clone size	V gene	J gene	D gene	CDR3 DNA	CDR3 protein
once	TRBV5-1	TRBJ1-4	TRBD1	TGCGCCAGCAGCGAAAGACCACAGGGGACAAATGAAAAACTGTTTTTT	CASSERPQGTNEKLFF
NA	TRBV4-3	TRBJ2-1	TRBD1	TGCGCCAGCAGCCAAGCACAGGGGGGCAATGAGCAGTTCTTC	CASSQAQGGNEQFF
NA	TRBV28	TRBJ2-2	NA	TGTGCCAGCAGTGCCAGGGACGGGTACACCGGGGAGCTGTTTTTT	CASSARDGYTGELFF
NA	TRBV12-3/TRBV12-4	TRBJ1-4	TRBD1	TGTGCCAGCCGGCCGACAGGGAATGAAAAACTGTTTTTT	CASRPTGNEKLFF
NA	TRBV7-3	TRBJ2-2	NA	TGTGCCAGCAGCTCCCCGAACACCGGGGAGCTGTTTTTT	CASSSPNTGELFF
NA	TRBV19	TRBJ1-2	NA	TGTGCCAGTAGTATAGAGGGGAACTATGGCTACACCTTC	CASSIEGNYGYTF
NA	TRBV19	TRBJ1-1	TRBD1	TGTGCCAGTAGGCATATCGACAGGGTGGGGATTGAAGCTTTCTTT	CASRHIDRVGIEAFF
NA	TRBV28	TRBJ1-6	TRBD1	TGTGCCAGCACCATCACAGGGGGGGGAAGTTCACCCCTCCACTTT	CASTITGGGSSPLHF
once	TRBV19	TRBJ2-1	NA	TGTGCCAGTAGTATAGGGCGGGACAATGAGCAGTTCTTC	CASSIGRDNEQFF
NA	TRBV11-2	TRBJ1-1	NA	TGTGCCAGCAGCTTAGGCCCGGTGGGGGCTTTCTTT	CASSLGPVGAFF
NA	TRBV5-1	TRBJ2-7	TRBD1	TGCGCCAGCAGCGTTGGGACAGGGCCCTACGAGCAGTACTTC	CASSVGTGPYEQYF
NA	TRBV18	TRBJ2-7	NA	TGTGCCAGCTCACCGCCGGGGACGTTCTACGAGCAGTACTTC	CASSPPGTFYEQYF
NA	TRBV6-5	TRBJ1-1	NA	TGTGCCAGCAGCCTAAAACGGGTAGGTGAAGCTTTCTTT	CASSLKRVGEAFF
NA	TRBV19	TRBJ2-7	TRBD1	TGTGCCAGTAACACCGGACAGGGTGTGGGCGAGCAGTACTTC	CASNTGQGVGEQYF
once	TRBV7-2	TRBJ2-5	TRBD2	TGTGCCAGCAGCCGGACTAGCGACAAAGAGACCCAGTACTTC	CASSRTSDKETQYF
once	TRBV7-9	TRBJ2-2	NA	TGTGCCAGCAGCTTAGCGGTGGGGACCGGGGAGCTGTTTTTT	CASSLAVGTGELFF
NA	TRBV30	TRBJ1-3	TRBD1	TGTGCCTGGAGTGCAACTGTACAGGGGCGTGGAAACACCATATATTTT	CAWSATVQGRGNTIYF
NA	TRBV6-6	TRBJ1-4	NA	TGTGCCAGCACCTCAAGGAGGGCCAGTAATGAAAAACTGTTTTTT	CASTSRRASNEKLFF
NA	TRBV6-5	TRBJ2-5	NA	TGTGCCAGCAGTTACGGGGGAGCGCAAGAGACCCAGTACTTC	CASSYGGAQETQYF
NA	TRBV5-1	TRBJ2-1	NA	TGCGCCAGCAGCCGGACAAACAATGAGCAGTTCTTC	CASSRTNNEQFF
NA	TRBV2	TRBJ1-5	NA	TGTGCCAGCGGCAGGTATAGCAATCAGCCCCAGCATTTT	CASGRYSNQPQHF
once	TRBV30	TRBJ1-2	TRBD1	TGTGCCTGGAGTTCTCGACAGGGGGCTAACTATGGCTACACCTTC	CAWSSRQGANYGYTF
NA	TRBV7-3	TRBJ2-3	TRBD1	TGTGCCAGCAGCTTACGGACAGGGTACACAGATACGCAGTATTTT	CASSLRTGYTDTQYF
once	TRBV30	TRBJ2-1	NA	TGTGCCTGGGGGCAGAGAGTTGGTGAGCAGTTCTTC	CAWGQRVGEQFF
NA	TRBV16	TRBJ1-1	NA	TGTGCCAGCAGCCAAAATCATCTCATGAACACTGAAGCTTTCTTT	CASSQNHLMNTEAFF
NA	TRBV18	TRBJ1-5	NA	TGTGCCAGCTCACCAGAAACAGGGACGGCCCAGCATTTT	CASSPETGTAQHF
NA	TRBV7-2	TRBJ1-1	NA	TGTGCCAGCAGCTTAGTGTCAGGGAGCACTGAAGCTTTCTTT	CASSLVSGSTEAFF
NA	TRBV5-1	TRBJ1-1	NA	TGCGCCAGCAGTCTGACAGGTTTGAACACTGAAGCTTTCTTT	CASSLTGLNTEAFF
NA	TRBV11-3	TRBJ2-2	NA	TGTGCCAGCAGCTTAGACTTGGGGAACGCCGGGGAGCTGTTTTTT	CASSLDLGNAGELFF
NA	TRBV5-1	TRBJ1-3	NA	TGCGCCAGCAGCTTAGTGACTCCCCACCTCCTCTCTGGAAACACCATATATTTT	CASSLVTPHLLSGNTIYF
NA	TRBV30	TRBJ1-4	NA	TGTGCCTGGATAGGAGGGATGGGTGAAAAACTGTTTTTT	CAWIGGMGEKLFF
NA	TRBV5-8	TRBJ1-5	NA	TGTGCCAGCAGCCCCGAATCCGGTCGCCAGCCCCAGCATTTT	CASSPESGRQPQHF
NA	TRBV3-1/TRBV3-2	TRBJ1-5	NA	TGTGCCAGCAGCCAGACGAGGGGGTTCCAGCCCCAGCATTTT	CASSQTRGFQPQHF
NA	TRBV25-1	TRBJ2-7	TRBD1	TGTGCCAGCAGTCAAACTGGACAGGGGGCCTACGAGCAGTACTTC	CASSQTGQGAYEQYF
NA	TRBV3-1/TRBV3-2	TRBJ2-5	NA	TGTGCCAGTAGGCGGAGCTCTTCCCAAGAGACCCAGTACTTC	CASRRSSSQETQYF
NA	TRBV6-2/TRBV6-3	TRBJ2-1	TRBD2	TGTGCCAGCACCCCACACCCTTCCGCGGGAGCCTCCAATGAGCAGTTCTTC	CASTPHPSAGASNEQFF
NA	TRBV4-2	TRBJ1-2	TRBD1	TGTGCCAGTACAGGGGACGTATATGGCTACACCTTC	CASTGDVYGYTF
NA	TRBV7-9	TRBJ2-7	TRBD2	TGTGCCAGCAGTTCGACTAGCGGGGGGCCCATGCTCTACGAGCAGTACTTC	CASSSTSGGPMLYEQYF
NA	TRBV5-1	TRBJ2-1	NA	TGCGCCAGCAGCCCTGGACAGTACAATGAGCAGTTCTTC	CASSPGQYNEQFF
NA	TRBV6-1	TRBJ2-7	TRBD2	TGTGCCAGCAGTGAAGGGGGGGGTCCCTCCTACGAGCAGTACTTC	CASSEGGGPSYEQYF
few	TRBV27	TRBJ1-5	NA	TGTGCCAGCAGCCCGCGGGGGTCGCAGCCCCAGCATTTT	CASSPRGSQPQHF
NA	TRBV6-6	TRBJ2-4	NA	TGTGCCAGCAGTTACGGCACTAGCCTAGCCAAAAACATTCAGTACTTC	CASSYGTSLAKNIQYF
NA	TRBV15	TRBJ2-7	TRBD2	TGTGCCAGAATTACCGCCATTCGGGTAGCGGGAGAAATCGGCTCCTACGAGCAGTACTTC	CARITAIRVAGEIGSYEQYF
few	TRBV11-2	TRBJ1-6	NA	TGTGCCAGCAGCTCATTGTCGGGGTCGCCTATGGCTTCACCCCTCCACTTT	CASSSLSGSPMASPLHF
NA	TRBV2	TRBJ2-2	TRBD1	TGTGCCACCACTCAGGGGGCTTCCTTGGGGGAGCTGTTTTTT	CATTQGASLGELFF
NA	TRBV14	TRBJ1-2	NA	TGTGCCAGCAGCCAAGATCTCGGGGCTTTCTATGGCTACACCTTC	CASSQDLGAFYGYTF
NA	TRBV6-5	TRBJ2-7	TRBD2	TGTGCCAGCCAAGAGATTGGACTAGATTATTACGAGCAGTACTTC	CASQEIGLDYYEQYF
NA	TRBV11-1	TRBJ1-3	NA	TGTGCCAGCAGCATTCGAGGGGCGATCTCTGGAAACACCATATATTTT	CASSIRGAISGNTIYF
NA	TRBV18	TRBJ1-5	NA	TGTGCCAGCTCACCAAACGGCAGGGTTAGCAATCAGCCCCAGCATTTT	CASSPNGRVSNQPQHF
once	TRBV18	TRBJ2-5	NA	TGTGCCAGCTCACGGACAGTCCAAGAGACCCAGTACTTC	CASSRTVQETQYF
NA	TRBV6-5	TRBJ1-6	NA	TGTGCCAGCAGTTACCAGGGATTTTCACCCCTCCACTTT	CASSYQGFSPLHF